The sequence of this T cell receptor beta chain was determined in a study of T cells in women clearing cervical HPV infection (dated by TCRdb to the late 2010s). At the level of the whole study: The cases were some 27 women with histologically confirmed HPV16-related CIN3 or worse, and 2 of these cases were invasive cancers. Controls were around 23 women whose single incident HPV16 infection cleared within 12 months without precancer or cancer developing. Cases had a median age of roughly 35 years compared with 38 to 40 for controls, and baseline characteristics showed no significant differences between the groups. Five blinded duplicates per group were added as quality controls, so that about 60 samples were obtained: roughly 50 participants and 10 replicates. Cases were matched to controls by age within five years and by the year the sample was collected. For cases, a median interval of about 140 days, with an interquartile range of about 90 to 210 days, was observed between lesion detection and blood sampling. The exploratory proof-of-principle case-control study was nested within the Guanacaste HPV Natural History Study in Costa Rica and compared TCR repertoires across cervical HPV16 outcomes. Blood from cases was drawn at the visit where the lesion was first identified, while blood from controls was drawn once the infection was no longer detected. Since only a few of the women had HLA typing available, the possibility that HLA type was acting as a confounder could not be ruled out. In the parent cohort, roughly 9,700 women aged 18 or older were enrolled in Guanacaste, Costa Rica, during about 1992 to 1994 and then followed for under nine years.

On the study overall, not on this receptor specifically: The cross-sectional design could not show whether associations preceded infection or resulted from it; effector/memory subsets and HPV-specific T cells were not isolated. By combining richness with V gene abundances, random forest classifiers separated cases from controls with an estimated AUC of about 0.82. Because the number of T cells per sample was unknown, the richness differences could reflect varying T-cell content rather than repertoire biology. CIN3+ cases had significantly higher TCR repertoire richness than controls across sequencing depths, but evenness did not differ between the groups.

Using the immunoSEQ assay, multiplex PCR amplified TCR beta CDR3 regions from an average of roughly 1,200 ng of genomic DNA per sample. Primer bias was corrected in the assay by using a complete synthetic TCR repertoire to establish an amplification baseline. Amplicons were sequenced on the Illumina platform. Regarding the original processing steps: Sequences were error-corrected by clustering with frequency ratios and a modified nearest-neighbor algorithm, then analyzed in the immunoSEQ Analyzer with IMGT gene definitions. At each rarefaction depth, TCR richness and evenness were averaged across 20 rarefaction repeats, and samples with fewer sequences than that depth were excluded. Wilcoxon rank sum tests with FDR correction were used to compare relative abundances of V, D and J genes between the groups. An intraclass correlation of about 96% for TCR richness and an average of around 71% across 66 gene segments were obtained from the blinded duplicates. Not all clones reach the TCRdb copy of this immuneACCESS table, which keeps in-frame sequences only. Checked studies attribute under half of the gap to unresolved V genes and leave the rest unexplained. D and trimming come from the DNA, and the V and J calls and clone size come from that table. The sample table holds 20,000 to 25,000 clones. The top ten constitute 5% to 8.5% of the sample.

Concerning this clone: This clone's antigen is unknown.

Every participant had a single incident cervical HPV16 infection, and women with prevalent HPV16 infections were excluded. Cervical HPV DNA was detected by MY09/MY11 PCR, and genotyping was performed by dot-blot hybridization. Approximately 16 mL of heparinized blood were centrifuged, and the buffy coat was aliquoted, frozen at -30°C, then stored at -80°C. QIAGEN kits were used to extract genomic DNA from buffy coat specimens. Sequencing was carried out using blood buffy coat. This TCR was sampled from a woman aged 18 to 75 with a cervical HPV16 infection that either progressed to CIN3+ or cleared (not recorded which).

CDR3 bases read: TGTGCCAGCAGCCGGTCGGTGAGCAATGAG. Its protein reads: CASSRSVSNE. The complete CDR3 protein is CASSRSVSNEQFF. The chain is encoded by TRBV7-3 joined to TRBJ2-1; the D gene cannot be resolved reliably. The read comes to an end 3 residues before the CDR3 does, leaving the germline J gene to fill in the end. The V end loses 5 bases and the J end loses 6 bases, and a stretch of 11 bases separates them. Per the germline V gene, SGHTA is the CDR1 and FQGTGA is the CDR2. Including cysteine and phenylalanine, the CDR3 has 13 amino acids. The CDR3 was read in part: 30 bases, with the frame set at base 1.